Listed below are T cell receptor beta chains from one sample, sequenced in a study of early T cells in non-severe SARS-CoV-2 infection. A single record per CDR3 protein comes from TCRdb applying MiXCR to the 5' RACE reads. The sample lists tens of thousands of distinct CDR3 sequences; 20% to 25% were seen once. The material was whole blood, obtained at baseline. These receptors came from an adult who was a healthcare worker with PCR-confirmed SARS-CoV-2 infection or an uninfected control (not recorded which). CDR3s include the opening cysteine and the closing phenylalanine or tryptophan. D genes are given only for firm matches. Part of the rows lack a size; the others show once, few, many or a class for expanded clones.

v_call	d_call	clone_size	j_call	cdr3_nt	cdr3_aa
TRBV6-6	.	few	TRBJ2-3	TGTGCCAGCAGTTACTCGATTTTTACTGTGTCTTTTGAGAATACGCAGTATTTT	CASSYSIFTVSFENTQYF
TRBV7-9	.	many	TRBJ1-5	TGTGCCAGCAGCTTCAGTGAACAGCCCCAGCATTTT	CASSFSEQPQHF
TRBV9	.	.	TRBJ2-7	TGTGCCAGCAGCTCTAATGCGCCGGGGGCAAGGGAGCAGTACTTC	CASSSNAPGAREQYF
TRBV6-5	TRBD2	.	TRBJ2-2	TGTGCCAGCATGACGGGGGGAACCACCGGGGAGCTGTTTTTT	CASMTGGTTGELFF
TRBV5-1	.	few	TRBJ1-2	TGCGCCAGCAGCCCCGAGAACTATGGCTACACCTTC	CASSPENYGYTF
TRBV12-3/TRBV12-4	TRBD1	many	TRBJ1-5	TGTGCCAGCAGTTCGGGACAGGGGGCGGGACAGCCCCAGCATTTT	CASSSGQGAGQPQHF
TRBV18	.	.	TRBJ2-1	TGTGCCAGCTCAGCCCCTTCGACCCTCAATTTGTACAATGAGCAGTTCTTC	CASSAPSTLNLYNEQFF
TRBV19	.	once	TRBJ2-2	TGTGCCAGTACCCTTTGGACAAACACCGGGGAGCTGTTTTTT	CASTLWTNTGELFF
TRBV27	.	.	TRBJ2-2	TGTGCCAGCAATCCCGGGACATACACCGGGGAGCTGTTTTTT	CASNPGTYTGELFF
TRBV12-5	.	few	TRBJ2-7	TGTGCTAGTGGTCCCCGTGCTGGCCACCCTGGCGAGCAGTACTTC	CASGPRAGHPGEQYF
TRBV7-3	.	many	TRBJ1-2	TGTGCCAGCGCGGAGGGAGGGGAGTATGGCTACACCTTC	CASAEGGEYGYTF
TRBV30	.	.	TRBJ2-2	TGTGCCTGGAGAGCGGTGACCGGGGAGCTGTTTTTT	CAWRAVTGELFF
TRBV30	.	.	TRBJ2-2	TGTGCCTGGAGTACGGGCAGGACCACCGGGGAGCTGTTTTTT	CAWSTGRTTGELFF
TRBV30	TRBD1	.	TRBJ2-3	TGTGCCTGGAGCCGACAGGGGGTATCAGATACGCAGTATTTT	CAWSRQGVSDTQYF
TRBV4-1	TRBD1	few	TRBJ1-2	TGCGCCAGCAGCCAGGCAGGGGGTGCGAGCTATGGCTACACCTTC	CASSQAGGASYGYTF